These T cell receptor beta chains were read from a single sample in a study of blood T cell repertoires in COVID-19. The repertoire was sequenced with immunoSEQ multiplex PCR; TCRdb's copy has only in-frame clones and lacks some. The sample has about 110,000 clones, 70% to 90% seen once. The sequencing sample was made of peripheral blood. These receptor sequences come from a man aged 35 to 55 with acute or convalescent COVID-19. Both conserved end residues are part of each CDR3. D genes are given only for firm matches. Rows give clone size only sometimes, using once, few, many, or a class for an expanded clone.

j_call	v_call	d_call	clone_size	cdr3_nt	cdr3_aa
TRBJ1-5	TRBV6-1	-	once	TGTGCCAGCAGTGAAGCGCTTCTAGGGGGTAGGCAGCCCCAGCATTTT	CASSEALLGGRQPQHF
TRBJ2-1	TRBV19	TRBD2	-	TGTGCCAGTAGTACCGGGGGGGCAGGGGTTGACAATGAGCAGTTCTTC	CASSTGGAGVDNEQFF
TRBJ2-3	TRBV18	TRBD2	-	TGTGCCAGCTCACCACGGACTAGCGGCGGCACAGATACGCAGTATTTT	CASSPRTSGGTDTQYF
TRBJ2-1	TRBV3-1/TRBV3-2	TRBD2	-	TGTGCCAGCAGCCAATGGATGACTAGCGGGAGATTTCATGAGCGGCAGTTCTTC	CASSQWMTSGRFHERQFF
TRBJ2-2	TRBV24-1	TRBD2	-	TGTGCCACCAGTGATCCCGGACTAGCGAACACCGGGGAGCTGTTTTTT	CATSDPGLANTGELFF
TRBJ1-5	TRBV11-2	-	-	TGTGCCAGCAGCTTAGGAGGCACCCCGCTTTTTCCCCAGCATTTT	CASSLGGTPLFPQHF
TRBJ2-1	TRBV3-1/TRBV3-2	-	-	TGTGCCAGCAGCCAAACCCGGACCGGGAACAATGAGCAGTTCTTC	CASSQTRTGNNEQFF
TRBJ2-7	TRBV7-9	-	-	TGTGCCAGCAGCTTACCGGCAGGCCACAGCTCCTACGAGCAGTACTTC	CASSLPAGHSSYEQYF
TRBJ1-1	TRBV6-5	-	-	TGTGCCAGCAGATTCCTTAGACTGAAGAACACTGAAGCTTTCTTT	CASRFLRLKNTEAFF
TRBJ2-5	TRBV27	TRBD2	once	TGTGCCAGCAGTCCACTAGCGGGGGGGCGTGGGACCCAGTACTTC	CASSPLAGGRGTQYF
TRBJ2-2	TRBV11-2	TRBD1	-	TGTGCCAGCAGCCAGTTGGGGACAGCTCGGACCGGGGAGCTGTTTTTT	CASSQLGTARTGELFF
TRBJ1-5	TRBV29-1	-	few	TGCAGCGCCGTTTATAGCAATCAGCCCCAGCATTTT	CSAVYSNQPQHF
TRBJ1-1	TRBV2	-	-	TGTGCCAGCAGTGGTATAGGGAGGAACACTGAAGCTTTCTTT	CASSGIGRNTEAFF
TRBJ1-3	TRBV3-1/TRBV3-2	TRBD1	-	TGTGCCAGCAGCCCCCGGGGACAGGGGGCGCTTAGAAACACCATATATTTT	CASSPRGQGALRNTIYF
TRBJ2-7	TRBV13	-	-	TGTGCCAGCAGCCATTCCTACGAGCAGTACTTC	CASSHSYEQYF
TRBJ1-5	TRBV10-3	TRBD1	-	TGTGCCATCAGGGGACAGGCGGATAATCAGCCCCAGCATTTT	CAIRGQADNQPQHF
TRBJ2-5	TRBV7-6	-	-	TGTGCCAGCAGCGGGAAACAGGGGGGGGAGACCCAGTACTTC	CASSGKQGGETQYF
TRBJ2-1	TRBV7-9	-	-	TGTGCCAGCAGCTTTAGCGGAGCCTACAATGAGCAGTTCTTC	CASSFSGAYNEQFF
TRBJ1-1	TRBV5-1	-	-	TGCGCCAGCAGCTACCGGACAGCCGGTGAAGCTTTCTTT	CASSYRTAGEAFF
TRBJ2-5	TRBV6-5	TRBD1	few	TGTGCCAGCAGCGAGGGACAGGTTCGTGGTGAGACCCAGTACTTC	CASSEGQVRGETQYF
TRBJ2-2	TRBV24-1	TRBD1	-	TGTGCCACCAGTGATTTTGGACAGGGGGTTACCGGGGAGCTGTTTTTT	CATSDFGQGVTGELFF
TRBJ1-4	TRBV2	-	-	TGTGCCAGCAGTGGAAACTGGGGGGCTAATGAAAAACTGTTTTTT	CASSGNWGANEKLFF
TRBJ2-7	TRBV27	TRBD1	-	TGTGCCTCCGGGACAGGGGTCTACGAGCAGTACTTC	CASGTGVYEQYF
TRBJ2-7	TRBV19	TRBD1	-	TGTGCCAGTAGCCCAGGACAGGGGGCCTACGAGCAGTACTTC	CASSPGQGAYEQYF
TRBJ2-3	TRBV5-4	-	-	TGTGCCAGCAGTCCCCCTAGCACAGATACGCAGTATTTT	CASSPPSTDTQYF
TRBJ2-3	TRBV11-2	-	-	TGTGCCAGCAGTCACAGGGATACGCAGTATTTT	CASSHRDTQYF
TRBJ1-4	TRBV4-1	TRBD1	few	TGCGCCAGCAGCCAAGAACGGACAGGAAAACTGTTTTTT	CASSQERTGKLFF
TRBJ2-3	TRBV5-3	TRBD1	-	TGTGCCACTGACAGGGGAACGCAGTATTTT	CATDRGTQYF
TRBJ1-5	TRBV4-1	-	-	TGCGCCAGCAGCCAGGATTCCGGGACTCGGCGGCATTTT	CASSQDSGTRRHF
TRBJ1-2	TRBV18	-	-	TGTGCCAGCTCACCACTAGTAACCCATGGCTACACCTTC	CASSPLVTHGYTF
TRBJ2-5	TRBV6-5	TRBD1	-	TGTGCCAGCAGTAGGAACAGGGGGCGGGAGACCCAGTACTTC	CASSRNRGRETQYF
TRBJ2-1	TRBV11-2	-	-	TGTGCCAGCAGCTCCCCTTTCGGCGGCCGCTCCTACAATGAGCAGTTCTTC	CASSSPFGGRSYNEQFF
TRBJ1-6	TRBV7-6	-	-	TGTGCCAGCAGCCTAAACCCGGGACACGTAAATTCACCCCTCCACTTT	CASSLNPGHVNSPLHF
TRBJ2-1	TRBV29-1	-	-	TGCAGCGTTGTAGGGGGTCCAAGCTCCTACAATGAGCAGTTCTTC	CSVVGGPSSYNEQFF
TRBJ1-5	TRBV6-5	-	-	TGTGCCAGCAGTTACTCTCCCAGGGGCTCGGATCAGCCCCAGCATTTT	CASSYSPRGSDQPQHF
TRBJ1-1	TRBV5-3	-	-	TGTGCCTCCTCGAGATTGAACACTGAAGCTTTCTTT	CASSRLNTEAFF
TRBJ1-1	TRBV6-5	-	-	TGTGCCAGCAGGTATGGGACAAAGAACACTGAAGCTTTCTTT	CASRYGTKNTEAFF
TRBJ2-1	TRBV5-1	TRBD1	-	TGCGCCAGCAGCTGGGACAGGGTTTCGAATGAGCAGTTCTTC	CASSWDRVSNEQFF
TRBJ2-7	TRBV6-2/TRBV6-3	TRBD2	-	TGTGCCAGCAGCCTATCTAGCGGAAGGGTGAACGAGCAGTACTTC	CASSLSSGRVNEQYF
TRBJ2-5	TRBV18	TRBD2	-	TGTGCCAGCTCACCACGTCTAGCGGGAGCCGAGACCCAGTACTTC	CASSPRLAGAETQYF
TRBJ1-3	TRBV14	TRBD1	-	TGTGCCAGCAGCCAAGAGGGGGTTCAGGGGGCTTGTACGAGGGGAAACACCATATATTTT	CASSQEGVQGACTRGNTIYF
TRBJ2-1	TRBV6-6	TRBD2	-	TGTGCCAGCAGTTTTAGCGGGGGCACCAATGAGCAGTTCTTC	CASSFSGGTNEQFF
TRBJ2-7	TRBV28	TRBD1	few	TGTGCCAGCAGTTTGGCAGGGGGTCGATACGAGCAGTACTTC	CASSLAGGRYEQYF
TRBJ2-7	TRBV4-1	TRBD2	-	TGCGCCAGCAGCCCCGGGACTAGCGGCCTTTACGAGCAGTACTTC	CASSPGTSGLYEQYF
TRBJ2-7	TRBV7-9	-	-	TGTGCCAGCAGCTCGCCCCCCCGGGAGCAGTACTTC	CASSSPPREQYF
TRBJ1-5	TRBV4-2	-	few	TGTGCCAGCAGCCAAGGAAAGGGGGACACGAGCAATCAGCCCCAGCATTTT	CASSQGKGDTSNQPQHF
TRBJ2-3	TRBV6-5	TRBD2	-	TGTGCCAGCAGTTACCTAGCGGGGGGGAGCACAGATACGCAGTATTTT	CASSYLAGGSTDTQYF
TRBJ2-4	TRBV28	-	-	TGTGCCAGCAGTTTGGTAGGGCGGGGAAACATTCAGTACTTC	CASSLVGRGNIQYF
TRBJ2-5	TRBV3-1/TRBV3-2	TRBD2	-	TGTGCCAGCAGCCACGGGGGCGGGGGGGCCCGAGAGACCCAGTACTTC	CASSHGGGGARETQYF